This TCR beta chain is from a study of cytomegalovirus exposure and HLA in healthy donors. At the level of the study: Earlier, 200 million or so T cells were analyzed, and 90 million to 140 million unique TCR beta sequences were found among them. Study-level findings and limits: Later genetic work tied a missense DCLRE1C variant to beta-chain V and J trimming. Three chains linked to CMV were shown in vitro to be specific for CMV antigens. It was reportedly the case that the classifier diagnosed cytomegalovirus status with high specificity and sensitivity.

With 60 Vbeta and 13 Jbeta primers, the PCR was carried out. Method: immunoSEQ multiplex PCR; TCRdb's copy keeps in-frame clones and lacks some. The profile shows over 35,000 clones, about 47% of them singletons. As regards this clone: The antigen is unknown.

The sequenced material came from PBMCs. The receptor's source is a human donor in good health.

The DNA for the CDR3 is TGTGCCAGTAGTATCGAGGCCTACAACTCTGGAAACACCATATATTTT. This encodes CASSIEAYNSGNTIYF. The V gene is TRBV19, the J gene TRBJ1-3; unclear D gene. Germline assignment: CDR1 LNHDA and CDR2 SQIVND (reference sequence). With 3 bases removed from V and 0 bases from J, the gap between germline ends came to 12 bases. The CDR3 is 16 residues long.